This TCR beta chain was recorded in a study of T cells in Graves' hyperthyroidism and ophthalmopathy. Findings and caveats of the study: Ophthalmopathy cases were set apart from stable hyperthyroidism by a 13 V-J model.

RNA transcripts were the template for amplifying TCR beta CDR3 regions. HTBI primers were used for first-round RT-PCR of the TCR CDR3. TCRdb fed the multiplex PCR reads into MiXCR, producing one record per CDR3 protein. The sample comprises 85,000 to 110,000 distinct CDR3 sequences, over 45% of which are singletons, and approximately 30% rests with the top ten. This clonotype was seen ten or more times. As yet, its antigen is unknown. The sequenced material came from blood. The TCR comes from a man aged 40-49 years with Graves' hyperthyroidism.

This CDR3 is CASSVVAVSGELFF. The CDR3 DNA follows: TGTGCCAGCAGCGTAGTGGCAGTATCCGGGGAGCTGTTTTTT. V is TRBV9 and J is TRBJ2-2; D remains ambiguous. CDR1 SGDLS and CDR2 YYNGEE come from the germline V gene. CDR3 length equals 14 residues. Between the trimmed V and J ends, which lost 0 bases and 6 bases, there was a span of 9 bases.